This T cell receptor beta chain was captured in a study of cytotoxic CD8 clonotypes in ibrutinib-treated CLL. Sequenced by immunoSEQ multiplex PCR; TCRdb stores in-frame clones only, minus some. The sample yields some 140,000 clones, approximately 90% seen once. Cryopreserved PBMCs provided about 2 micrograms of genomic DNA for the TCR beta libraries. Overall study results and limits: Clonality climbed at ibrutinib response, then dropped toward baseline at progression. Public clonotypes were uncommon and contracted or stayed stable on treatment.

Of note for this clone: Its antigen is unidentified.

Trimming shortened V by 0 bases and J by 2 bases, and 8 bases separated the two germline ends. Germline lookup yields CDR1 SGHNT and CDR2 YENEEA. The CDR3 has 14 residues. The clonotype originates from a human donor with chronic lymphocytic leukemia. Sequenced material: PBMCs, taken after 12 months of ibrutinib treatment. The gene calls are TRBV11-3 and TRBJ2-7; perhaps TRBD2 as D (6 bases). This CDR3 is CASSLERGAYEQYF. The CDR3 region has the DNA TGTGCCAGCAGCTTAGAGCGGGGAGCCTACGAGCAGTACTTC.